These T cell receptor beta chains were read from a single sample in a study of memory CD4+ T cells and cytomegalovirus serostatus. Method: immunoSEQ multiplex PCR; TCRdb's copy keeps in-frame clones and lacks some. The table records tens of thousands of clones, about 80% of them present only once. Sequencing was carried out using memory CD4+ T cells from blood. The receptors shown here come from an adult in good health and CMV-seropositive. The CDR3 runs from the conserved cysteine through the conserved F or W. The order of the fields is D gene, J gene, V gene, clone size, CDR3 DNA, CDR3 protein. A D gene is named only where the DNA matches it firmly. Part of the rows lack a size; the others show once, few, many or a class for expanded clones.

>TRBD1|TRBJ1-4|TRBV19|-
TGTGCCAGTAGCAGGAGGGGACAGGAGAATGAAAAACTGTTTTTT
CASSRRGQENEKLFF
>TRBD2|TRBJ2-3|TRBV11-2|-
TGTGCCAGCAGCTTAGAACTAGCGGACTTCACAGATACGCAGTATTTT
CASSLELADFTDTQYF
>-|TRBJ1-5|TRBV28|-
TGTGCCAGTATAGGACTGTCCGTAAATCAGCCCCAGCATTTT
CASIGLSVNQPQHF
>TRBD1|TRBJ1-2|TRBV14|few
TGTGCCAGCAGCCTCGGACAGGGCTTGGGTTACACCTTC
CASSLGQGLGYTF
>TRBD1|TRBJ2-5|TRBV4-3|few
TGCGCCAGCAGCCGGGACAGAGGAGGCGAGACCCAGTACTTC
CASSRDRGGETQYF
>-|TRBJ2-3|TRBV7-2|-
TGTGCCAGCAGCCGCCAGTTTGGGGGAGCCACAGATACGCAGTATTTT
CASSRQFGGATDTQYF
>-|TRBJ1-1|TRBV7-2|-
TGTGCCAGCAGCTTTATTGGGAACACTGAAGCTTTCTTT
CASSFIGNTEAFF
>TRBD2|TRBJ2-1|TRBV2|-
TGTGCCAGAGAGGTAGCGGGAGGGCTATACAATGAGCAGTTCTTC
CAREVAGGLYNEQFF
>-|TRBJ1-5|TRBV2|-
TGTGCCAGCAGTGTGGGAAGTTTTCAGCCCCAGCATTTT
CASSVGSFQPQHF
>-|TRBJ1-1|TRBV25-1|once
TGTGCCAGCAGTGAATGGGGTGGTACTGAAGCTTTCTTT
CASSEWGGTEAFF
>TRBD2|TRBJ2-1|TRBV11-3|once
TGTGCCAGCAGCTTAAGCGGGATAAACAATGAGCAGTTCTTC
CASSLSGINNEQFF
>-|TRBJ2-3|TRBV7-3|-
TGTGCCAGCAGCTTATCTCGCACAGATACGCAGTATTTT
CASSLSRTDTQYF
>-|TRBJ1-3|TRBV6-5|-
TGTGCCAGCAGTAATACTTACTCTGGAAACACCATATATTTT
CASSNTYSGNTIYF
>TRBD1|TRBJ1-5|TRBV4-2|-
TGTGCCAGCAGCCAAATTCTCGCCGGGACAGTCGATCAGCCCCAGCATTTT
CASSQILAGTVDQPQHF
>-|TRBJ2-3|TRBV19|once
TGTGCCAGTAGTCCGAGGACGACAGATACGCAGTATTTT
CASSPRTTDTQYF
>-|TRBJ1-5|TRBV19|-
TGTGCCAGTAGTATGGGGACTGTCGGCAATCAGCCCCAGCATTTT
CASSMGTVGNQPQHF
>-|TRBJ2-1|TRBV29-1|-
TGCAGCGTTAGGCCAGACTACAATGAGCAGTTCTTC
CSVRPDYNEQFF
>-|TRBJ1-5|TRBV7-2|-
TGTGCCAGCAGCCATGGAGGGACGCAGGGCATGAATCAGCCCCAGCATTTT
CASSHGGTQGMNQPQHF
>-|TRBJ2-2|TRBV2|-
TGTGCCAGCACAGGGGACACCGGGGAGCTGTTTTTT
CASTGDTGELFF
>-|TRBJ2-1|TRBV19|-
TGTGCCAGTAATTTACAAAGCGCCGGTGAGCAGTTCTTC
CASNLQSAGEQFF
>-|TRBJ2-3|TRBV7-2|-
TGTGCCAGCAGCTGGGGGCTGGGCGGGACGAGCGATACGCAGTATTTT
CASSWGLGGTSDTQYF
>-|TRBJ2-1|TRBV5-1|-
TGCGCCAGCACCCTAATCCCCAAAAGCTCCTACAATGAGCAGTTCTTC
CASTLIPKSSYNEQFF
>-|TRBJ1-2|TRBV4-3|-
TGCGCCAGCAGCCAAGAAGGGGGGAGAAACTATGGCTACACCTTC
CASSQEGGRNYGYTF
>TRBD1|TRBJ1-2|TRBV28|-
TGTGCCAGCAGCAGACAGGGTATAGGTGGCTACACCTTC
CASSRQGIGGYTF
>-|TRBJ2-1|TRBV5-1|-
TGCGCCAGCAGCTGGATAGAGAGGGGCGGGCCGGGCTCCAATGAGCAGTTCTTC
CASSWIERGGPGSNEQFF
>-|TRBJ1-4|TRBV28|-
TGTGCCAGCAGTTTGCATGGGGGAGACGAAAAACTGTTTTTT
CASSLHGGDEKLFF
>-|TRBJ2-1|TRBV7-2|-
TGTGCCAGCAGCTCGGGACAACACAATGAGCAGTTCTTC
CASSSGQHNEQFF
>-|TRBJ1-5|TRBV7-6|few
TGTGCCAGCAGCTTGACAAACAATCAGCCCCAGCATTTT
CASSLTNNQPQHF
>-|TRBJ2-7|TRBV19|-
TGTGCCAGTAGCTTACAGGGCCCTGGGTCCTACGAGCAGTACTTC
CASSLQGPGSYEQYF
>-|TRBJ1-1|TRBV6-5|-
TGTGCCAGCAGACCCCCGTACACGAACACTGAAGCTTTCTTT
CASRPPYTNTEAFF
>TRBD1|TRBJ2-7|TRBV4-3|-
TGCGCCAGCAGCCAGCCCGGACAGGGGGCCCACGAGCAGTACTTC
CASSQPGQGAHEQYF
>-|TRBJ2-6|TRBV18|-
TGTGCCAGCTCACCAGAGTCTGGGGCCAACGTCCTGACTTTC
CASSPESGANVLTF
>-|TRBJ2-1|TRBV6-4|once
TGTGCCAGCAGTGAAACAGTTAACAATGAGCAGTTCTTC
CASSETVNNEQFF
>-|TRBJ2-7|TRBV15|-
TGTGCCACCAGCAGAGATTTGGGAGGGGGGTACTACGAGCAGTACTTC
CATSRDLGGGYYEQYF
>TRBD1|TRBJ1-1|TRBV29-1|few
TGCAGCACCCGGGACAGGGTAAACACTGAAGCTTTCTTT
CSTRDRVNTEAFF
>TRBD1|TRBJ1-1|TRBV29-1|once
TGCAGCACCCAGACAGGGAACTCTGAAGCTTTCTTT
CSTQTGNSEAFF
>TRBD1|TRBJ2-7|TRBV18|-
TGTGCCAGCTCGTCAGGGGGCAGCTCCTACGAGCAGTACTTC
CASSSGGSSYEQYF
>-|TRBJ1-2|TRBV4-3|once
TGCGCCAGCAGCCAAGACCGGGCCCTGGGCTATGGCTACACCTTC
CASSQDRALGYGYTF
>-|TRBJ1-4|TRBV19|-
TGTGCCAGTAATCGACAGGACGTGACCAAAAAACTGTTTTTT
CASNRQDVTKKLFF
>-|TRBJ1-2|TRBV7-2|few
TGTGCCAGCAGCTTAGCAGCGGCGGCGAAACAGTATGGCTACACCTTC
CASSLAAAAKQYGYTF
>TRBD2|TRBJ2-7|TRBV6-6|-
TGTGCCAGCAGTTCACTAGCGGGAGCTTCCGAGCAGTACTTC
CASSSLAGASEQYF
>-|TRBJ1-2|TRBV27|-
TGTGCCAGCAGTGTAGGGGGGGGCTATGGCTACACCTTC
CASSVGGGYGYTF
>-|TRBJ1-2|TRBV19|few
TGTGCCAGTAGTATTTTGGGGGCCAGAGGCTACACCTTC
CASSILGARGYTF
>-|TRBJ1-3|TRBV7-2|-
TGTGCCAGCAGCTTAGGGTTGGGGGGAGCAACTGGAAACACCATATATTTT
CASSLGLGGATGNTIYF
>-|TRBJ1-5|TRBV7-2|-
TGTGCCAGCAGCCTCATGGGGCAGGCGAATCAGCCCCAGCATTTT
CASSLMGQANQPQHF
>-|TRBJ2-5|TRBV7-2|-
TGTGCCAGCAGCCCGGGGGGCGCAGGGGGGGCCCAAGAGACCCAGTACTTC
CASSPGGAGGAQETQYF
>TRBD2|TRBJ2-3|TRBV7-2|-
TGTGCCAGCAGCATCCAAGCGGGACGCACAGATACGCAGTATTTT
CASSIQAGRTDTQYF
>TRBD1|TRBJ1-2|TRBV6-1|few
TGTGCCAGCAGTGAATCACGACAGGGTGGCGGCTACACCTTC
CASSESRQGGGYTF
>-|TRBJ2-1|TRBV28|-
TGTGCCAGCAGTCCCGCTCGGTCCTACAATGAGCAGTTCTTC
CASSPARSYNEQFF